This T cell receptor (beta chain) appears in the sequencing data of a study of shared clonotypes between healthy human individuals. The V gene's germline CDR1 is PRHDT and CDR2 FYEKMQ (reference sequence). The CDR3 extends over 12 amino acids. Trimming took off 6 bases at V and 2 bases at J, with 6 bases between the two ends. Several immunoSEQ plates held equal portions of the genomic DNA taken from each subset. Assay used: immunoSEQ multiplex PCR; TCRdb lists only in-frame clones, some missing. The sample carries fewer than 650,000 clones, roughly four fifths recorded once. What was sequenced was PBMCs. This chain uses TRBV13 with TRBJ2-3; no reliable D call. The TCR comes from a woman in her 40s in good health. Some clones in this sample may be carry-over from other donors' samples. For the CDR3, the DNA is TGTGCCAGCAGTTCCCTCACAGATACGCAGTATTTT. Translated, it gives CASSSLTDTQYF. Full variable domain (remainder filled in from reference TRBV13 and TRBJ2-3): AAGVIQSPRHLIKEKRETATLKCYPIPRHDTVYWYQQGPGQDPQFLISFYEKMQSDKGSIPDRFSAQQFSDYHSELNMSSLELGDSALYFCASSSLTDTQYFGPGTRLTVL.